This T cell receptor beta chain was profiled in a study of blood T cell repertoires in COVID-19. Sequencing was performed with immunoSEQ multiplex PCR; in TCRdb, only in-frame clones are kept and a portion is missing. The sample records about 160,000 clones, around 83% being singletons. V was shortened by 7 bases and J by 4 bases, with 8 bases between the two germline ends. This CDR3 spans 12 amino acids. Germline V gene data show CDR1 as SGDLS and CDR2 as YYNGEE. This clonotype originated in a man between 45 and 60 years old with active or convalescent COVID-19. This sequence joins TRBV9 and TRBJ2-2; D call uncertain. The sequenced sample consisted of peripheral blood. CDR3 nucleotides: TGTGCCAGCCGGAGAAGCACCGGGGAGCTGTTTTTT. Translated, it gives CASRRSTGELFF. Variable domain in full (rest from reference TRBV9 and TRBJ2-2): DSGVTQTPKHLITATGQRVTLRCSPRSGDLSVYWYQQSLDQGLQFLIQYYNGEERAKGNILERFSAQQFPDLHSELNLSSLELGDSALYFCASRRSTGELFFGEGSRLTVL.